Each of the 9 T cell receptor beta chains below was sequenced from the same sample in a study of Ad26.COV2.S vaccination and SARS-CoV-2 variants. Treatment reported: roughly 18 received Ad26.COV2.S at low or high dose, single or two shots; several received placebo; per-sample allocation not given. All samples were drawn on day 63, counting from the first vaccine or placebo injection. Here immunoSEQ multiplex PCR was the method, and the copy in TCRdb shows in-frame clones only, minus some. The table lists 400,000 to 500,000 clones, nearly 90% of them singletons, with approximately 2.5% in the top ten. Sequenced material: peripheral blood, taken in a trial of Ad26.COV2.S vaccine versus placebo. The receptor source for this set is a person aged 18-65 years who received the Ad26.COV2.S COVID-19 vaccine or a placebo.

The CDR3 loop reads CASSPPGTDEKLFF. In DNA, the CDR3 is TGTGCCAGTAGTCCCCCCGGGACAGATGAAAAACTGTTTTTT. The chain is built from TRBV19 and TRBJ1-4; 7 nucleotides align to TRBD1. Trimming removed 5 bases from V and 6 bases from J; junction bases left unmatched: 6. The germline CDR1 and CDR2 sequences are LNHDA and SQIVND (reference sequence). The CDR3 totals 14 residues.

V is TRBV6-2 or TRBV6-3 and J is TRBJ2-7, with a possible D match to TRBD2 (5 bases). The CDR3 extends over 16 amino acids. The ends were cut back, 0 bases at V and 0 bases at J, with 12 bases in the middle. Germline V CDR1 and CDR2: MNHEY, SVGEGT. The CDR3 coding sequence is TGTGCCAGCAGTTACTCGACGGGATGGACCTCCTACGAGCAGTACGTC. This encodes CASSYSTGWTSYEQYV.

In nucleotides, the CDR3 is TGCGCCAGCAGCCCATCGCCTACCTTAACAGATACGCAGTATTTT. This encodes CASSPSPTLTDTQYF. The chain carries TRBV4-3 and TRBJ2-3; no clear D. Between the trimmed V and J ends, which lost 4 bases and 3 bases, there was a span of 14 bases. The length of the CDR3 is 15 residues. CDR1 and CDR2 (germline): LGHNA, YSLEER.

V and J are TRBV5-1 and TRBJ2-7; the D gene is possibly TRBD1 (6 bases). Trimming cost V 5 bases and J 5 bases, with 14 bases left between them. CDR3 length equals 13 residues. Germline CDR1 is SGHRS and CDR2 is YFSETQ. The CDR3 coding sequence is TGCGCCAGCAGTTTAACAGGGTCCAACGAGCAGTACTTC. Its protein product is CASSLTGSNEQYF.

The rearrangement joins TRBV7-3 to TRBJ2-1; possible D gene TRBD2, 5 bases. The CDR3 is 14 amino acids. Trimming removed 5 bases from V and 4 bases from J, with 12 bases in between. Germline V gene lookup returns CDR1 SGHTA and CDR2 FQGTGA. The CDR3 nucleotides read TGTGCCAGCAGCCCAGGACTCCGATACAATGAGCAGTTCTTC. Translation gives CASSPGLRYNEQFF. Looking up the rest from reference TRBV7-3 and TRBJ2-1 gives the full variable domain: GAGVSQTPSNKVTEKGKYVELRCDPISGHTALYWYRQSLGQGPEFLIYFQGTGAADDSGLPNDRFFAVRPEGSVSTLKIQRTERGDSAVYLCASSPGLRYNEQFFGPGTRLTVL.

This CDR3 reads CASSVVGRRGTQYF. The CDR3 DNA is TGTGCCAGCAGCGTAGTAGGACGACGGGGTACGCAGTATTTT. V and J are TRBV9 and TRBJ2-3, with D possibly being TRBD2 (5 bases). V lost 0 bases to trimming and J lost 8 bases, with 13 bases between them. This CDR3 is 14 amino acids long. Germline CDR1 is SGDLS and CDR2 is YYNGEE.

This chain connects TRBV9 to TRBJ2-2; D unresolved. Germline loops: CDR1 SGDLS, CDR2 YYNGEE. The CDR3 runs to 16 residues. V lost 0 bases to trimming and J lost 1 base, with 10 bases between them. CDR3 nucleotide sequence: TGTGCCAGCAGCGTAGGAGCCACGAAGAACACCGGGGAGCTGTTTTTT. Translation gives CASSVGATKNTGELFF.

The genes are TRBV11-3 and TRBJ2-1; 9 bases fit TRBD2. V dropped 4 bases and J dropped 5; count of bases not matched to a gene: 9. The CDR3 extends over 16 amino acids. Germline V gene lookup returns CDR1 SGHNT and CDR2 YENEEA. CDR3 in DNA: TGTGCCAGCAGCTCTCTCCGGACTAGCGATCACAATGAGCAGTTCTTC. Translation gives CASSSLRTSDHNEQFF.

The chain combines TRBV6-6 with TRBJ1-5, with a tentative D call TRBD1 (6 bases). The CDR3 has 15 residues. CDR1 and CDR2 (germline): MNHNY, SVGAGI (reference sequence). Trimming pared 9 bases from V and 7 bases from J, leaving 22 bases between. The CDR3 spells CASMRGGGLYQPQHF. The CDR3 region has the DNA TGTGCCAGTATGCGAGGGGGGGGTCTGTACCAGCCCCAGCATTTT.